The 11 T cell receptor beta chains given below trace back to one sample, sequenced in a study of blood T cell repertoires in COVID-19. Clones were sequenced by immunoSEQ multiplex PCR, and TCRdb holds only the in-frame ones, with some missing. The sample has 250,000 or so clones, about 87% seen once. Sequenced input: peripheral blood. The source of these receptors is a man aged 25-45 years with COVID-19, enrolled during active disease.

The rearrangement uses TRBV19 and TRBJ1-5, with unresolved D. The CDR3 totals 14 residues. Germline-derived CDR1 and CDR2 are LNHDA and SQIVND (reference sequence). Trimming pared 3 bases from V and 5 bases from J, leaving 11 bases between. CDR3 bases: TGTGCCAGTAGTATGGTTTCGAGGGATCAGCCCCAGCATTTT. It translates to CASSMVSRDQPQHF.

The genes are TRBV15 and TRBJ1-4; D is perhaps TRBD1 (5 bases). In germline, CDR1 is LNHNV, CDR2 YYDKDF (reference sequence). V was shortened by 1 base and J by 0 bases, with 9 bases between the two germline ends. The CDR3 loop spans 16 amino acids. CDR3 bases: TGTGCCACCAGCAGAGGCGGACATCCAACTAATGAAAAACTGTTTTTT. It is translated as CATSRGGHPTNEKLFF.

The genes are TRBV2 and TRBJ1-2; 9 positions match TRBD1. In germline, CDR1 is SNHLY, CDR2 FYNNEI. V gave up 4 bases and J gave up 4 bases; unmatched junction bases: 1. The CDR3 loop spans 13 amino acids. The CDR3 DNA reads as TGTGCCAGCAGTGCGGGACAGGGCTATGGCTACACCTTC. Its translation: CASSAGQGYGYTF.

The chain has TRBV2 and TRBJ1-1; maybe TRBD1 (5 bases). Trimming took 4 bases from V and 8 from J, leaving 5 bases between them. Germline CDR1 and CDR2: SNHLY and FYNNEI. This CDR3 region has 10 residues. The CDR3 region is CASSGQEAFF. CDR3 DNA: TGTGCCAGCAGTGGACAGGAAGCTTTCTTT. The entire variable domain, with the rest obtained from reference TRBV2 and TRBJ1-1, is as follows: EPEVTQTPSHQVTQMGQEVILRCVPISNHLYFYWYRQILGQKVEFLVSFYNNEISEKSEIFDDQFSVERPDGSNFTLKIRSTKLEDSAMYFCASSGQEAFFGQGTRLTVV.

The V call is TRBV7-9, the J call TRBJ1-2, with D possibly TRBD1 on 6 matching bases. Trimming removed 0 bases at V and 6 bases at J, with 11 bases between. The CDR3 is 14 residues long. Germline V gives CDR1 SEHNR, CDR2 FQNEAQ (reference sequence). The CDR3 sequence is CASSLAPGVHGYTF. The CDR3 DNA reads as TGTGCCAGCAGCTTAGCGCCAGGGGTCCATGGCTACACCTTC.

The CDR3 coding sequence is TGTGCCACCAGTGACACCGGGACAAGCACCCTCCATGGCAATCAGCCCCAGCATTTT. It codes for CATSDTGTSTLHGNQPQHF. V gene TRBV24-1 combines with J gene TRBJ1-5; weak D call: TRBD1 (6 bases). CDR1 and CDR2 (germline): KGHDR, SFDVKD. The CDR3 consists of 19 residues. Trimming removed 4 bases at V and 2 bases at J, with 23 bases between.

Here the CDR3 reads CAIRRGGQVYEQYF. The CDR3 DNA follows: TGTGCCATCAGGCGGGGGGGCCAGGTCTACGAGCAGTACTTC. J is TRBJ2-7 and V is TRBV10-3; 9 positions match TRBD2. V gave up 6 bases and J gave up 3 bases; unmatched junction bases: 6. Germline V gene sequence: CDR1 ENHRY, CDR2 SYGVKD. The CDR3 spans 14 residues.

The genes are TRBV19 and TRBJ1-3; TRBD1 might be the D (5 bases). CDR1 and CDR2 from the germline V gene are LNHDA and SQIVND (reference sequence). V lost 6 bases and J 0 bases, leaving 15 bases between the germline ends. This CDR3 has 16 residues. The CDR3 sequence: CASRPTAYLSGNTIYF. DNA for the CDR3: TGTGCCAGTAGACCGACAGCATACCTCTCTGGAAACACCATATATTTT.

The rearrangement uses TRBV18 and TRBJ1-4; 9 nucleotides line up with TRBD1. The CDR3 is made up of 15 amino acids. The V gene end was trimmed by 3 bases and the J gene end by 6 bases; junction bases not matched to a gene: 5. Germline CDR1 KGHSH, CDR2 LQKENI. CDR3 nucleotide sequence: TGTGCCAGCTCACCTCCGGGACAGGGATATGAAAAACTGTTTTTT. Translated: CASSPPGQGYEKLFF.

V and J are TRBV5-1 and TRBJ2-3; D possibly corresponds to TRBD2 (6 bases). This CDR3 has 14 residues. Trimming shortened V by 4 bases and J by 6 bases, and 15 bases separated the two germline ends. Germline V CDR1 and CDR2: SGHRS, YFSETQ. CDR3 bases: TGCGCCAGCAGCAGGACTATCTCGCTGGATACGCAGTATTTT. Translating it yields CASSRTISLDTQYF.

The genes are TRBV5-1 and TRBJ1-1; D may be TRBD1 (6 bases). This CDR3 is built from 14 residues. From germline, CDR1 is SGHRS and CDR2 YFSETQ. Trimming took off 2 bases at V and 0 bases at J, with 8 bases between the two ends. CDR3 residues: CASSLQGMNTEAFF. The CDR3 DNA reads as TGCGCCAGCAGCTTACAGGGCATGAACACTGAAGCTTTCTTT.